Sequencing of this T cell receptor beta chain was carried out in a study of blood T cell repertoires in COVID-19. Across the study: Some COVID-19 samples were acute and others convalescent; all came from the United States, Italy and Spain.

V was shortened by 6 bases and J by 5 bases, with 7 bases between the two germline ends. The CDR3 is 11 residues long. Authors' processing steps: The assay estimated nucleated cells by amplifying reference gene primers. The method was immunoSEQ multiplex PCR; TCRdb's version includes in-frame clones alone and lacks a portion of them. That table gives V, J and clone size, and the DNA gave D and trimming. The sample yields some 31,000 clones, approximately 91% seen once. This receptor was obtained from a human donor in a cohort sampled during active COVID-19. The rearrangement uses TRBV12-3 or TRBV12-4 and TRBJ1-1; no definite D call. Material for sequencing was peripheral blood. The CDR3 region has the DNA TGTGCCAGCAGAACAGCTACTGAAGCTTTCTTT. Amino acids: CASRTATEAFF.